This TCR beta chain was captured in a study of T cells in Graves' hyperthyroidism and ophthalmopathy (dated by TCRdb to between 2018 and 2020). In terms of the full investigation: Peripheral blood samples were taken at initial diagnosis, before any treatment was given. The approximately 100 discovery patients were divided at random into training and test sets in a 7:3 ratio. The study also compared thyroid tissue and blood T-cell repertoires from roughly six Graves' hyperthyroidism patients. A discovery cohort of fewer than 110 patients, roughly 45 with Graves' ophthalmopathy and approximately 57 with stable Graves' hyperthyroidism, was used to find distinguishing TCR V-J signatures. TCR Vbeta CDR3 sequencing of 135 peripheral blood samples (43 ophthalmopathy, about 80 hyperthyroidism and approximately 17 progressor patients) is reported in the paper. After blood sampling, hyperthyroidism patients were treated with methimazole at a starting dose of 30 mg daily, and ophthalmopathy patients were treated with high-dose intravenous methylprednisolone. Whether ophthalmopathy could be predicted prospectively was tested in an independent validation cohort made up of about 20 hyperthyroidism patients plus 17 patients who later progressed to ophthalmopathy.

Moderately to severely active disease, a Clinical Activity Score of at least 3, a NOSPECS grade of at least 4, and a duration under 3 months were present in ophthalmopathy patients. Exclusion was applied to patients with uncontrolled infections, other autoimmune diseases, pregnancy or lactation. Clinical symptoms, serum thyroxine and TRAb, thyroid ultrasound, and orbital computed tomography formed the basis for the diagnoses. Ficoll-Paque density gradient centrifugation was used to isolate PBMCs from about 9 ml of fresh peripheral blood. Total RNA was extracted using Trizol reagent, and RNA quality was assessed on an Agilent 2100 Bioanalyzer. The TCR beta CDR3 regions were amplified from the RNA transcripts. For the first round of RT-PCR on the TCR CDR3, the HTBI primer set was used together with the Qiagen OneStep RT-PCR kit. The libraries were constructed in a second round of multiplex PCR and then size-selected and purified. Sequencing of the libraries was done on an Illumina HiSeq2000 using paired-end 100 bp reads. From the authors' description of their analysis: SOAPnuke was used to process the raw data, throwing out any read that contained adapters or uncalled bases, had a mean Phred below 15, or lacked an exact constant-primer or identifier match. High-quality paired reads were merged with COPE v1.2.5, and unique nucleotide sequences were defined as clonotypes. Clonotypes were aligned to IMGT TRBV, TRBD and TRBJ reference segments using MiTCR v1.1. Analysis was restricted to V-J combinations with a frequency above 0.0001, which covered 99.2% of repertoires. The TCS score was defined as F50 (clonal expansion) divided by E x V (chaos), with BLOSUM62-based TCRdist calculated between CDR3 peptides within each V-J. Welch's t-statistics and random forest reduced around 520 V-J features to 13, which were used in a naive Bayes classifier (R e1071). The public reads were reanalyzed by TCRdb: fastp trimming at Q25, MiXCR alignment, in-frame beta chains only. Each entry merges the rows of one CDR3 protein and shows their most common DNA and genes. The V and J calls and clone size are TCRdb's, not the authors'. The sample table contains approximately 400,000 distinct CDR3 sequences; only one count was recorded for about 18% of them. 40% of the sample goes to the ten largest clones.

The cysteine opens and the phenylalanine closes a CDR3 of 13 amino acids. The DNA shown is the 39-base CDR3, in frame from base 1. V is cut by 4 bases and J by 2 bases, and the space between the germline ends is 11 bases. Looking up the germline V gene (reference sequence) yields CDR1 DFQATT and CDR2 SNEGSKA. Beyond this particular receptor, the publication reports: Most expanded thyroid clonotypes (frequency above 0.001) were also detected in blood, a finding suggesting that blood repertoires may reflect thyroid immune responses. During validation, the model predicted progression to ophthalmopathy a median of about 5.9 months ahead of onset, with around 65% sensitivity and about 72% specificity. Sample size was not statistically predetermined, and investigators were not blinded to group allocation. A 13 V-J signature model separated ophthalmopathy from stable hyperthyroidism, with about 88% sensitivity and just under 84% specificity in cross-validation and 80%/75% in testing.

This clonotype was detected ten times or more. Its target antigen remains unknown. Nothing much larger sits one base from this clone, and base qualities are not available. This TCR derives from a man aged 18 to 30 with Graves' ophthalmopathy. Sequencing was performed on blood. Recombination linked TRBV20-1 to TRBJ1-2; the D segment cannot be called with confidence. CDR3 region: CSAKGGTNYGYTF. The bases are TGCAGTGCTAAGGGCGGAACAAACTATGGCTACACCTTC.